These 29 T cell receptor beta chains came from one sample sequenced in a study of blood T cell repertoires in COVID-19. Only in-frame clones appear in the TCRdb table, and some are missing; sequencing was by immunoSEQ multiplex PCR. The sample includes approximately 440,000 clones, about 90% of them seen just once. Sequenced: PBMCs or T cells enriched from blood (not recorded which). The receptors shown here come from a woman under 30 who had recovered from COVID-19.

V gene TRBV9 combines with J gene TRBJ2-2; possibly TRBD1 for D (7 bases). V dropped 0 bases and J dropped 4 bases, with 16 bases sitting between them. Germline V lookup: CDR1 SGDLS, CDR2 YYNGEE. The CDR3 runs 17 residues. The CDR3: CASSVGAGGLFTGELFF. CDR3 DNA sequence: TGTGCCAGCAGCGTAGGGGCAGGGGGACTCTTCACCGGGGAGCTGTTTTTT.

This clone showed up just a few times. The genes are TRBV9 and TRBJ2-2; D is unresolved. Trimming stripped 3 bases from V and 2 bases from J, with 8 bases between. The CDR3 consists of 14 residues. Germline CDR1 SGDLS, CDR2 YYNGEE. CDR3 residues: CASSAATNTGELFF. The CDR3 DNA reads TGTGCCAGCAGCGCCGCCACTAACACCGGGGAGCTGTTTTTT.

The chain carries TRBV30 and TRBJ2-2, with 7 positions matching TRBD2. The CDR3 has 14 residues. Trimming took 3 bases from V and 4 from J; bases not matched to a gene: 5. Germline assignment: CDR1 GTSNPN and CDR2 SVGIG (reference sequence). The DNA of the CDR3 is TGTGCCTGGAGGGGAGGGGTGGGCACCGGGGAGCTGTTTTTT. It specifies CAWRGGVGTGELFF. Combining the CDR3 with reference TRBV30 and TRBJ2-2 gives the whole variable domain SQTIHQWPATLVQPVGSPLSLECTVEGTSNPNLYWYRQAAGRGLQLLFYSVGIGQISSEVPQNLSASRPQDRQFILSSKKLLLSDSGFYLCAWRGGVGTGELFFGEGSRLTVL.

The chain carries TRBV27 and TRBJ2-2, with TRBD2 as a possible D gene (5 bases). Germline V gives CDR1 MNHEY, CDR2 SMNVEV (reference sequence). V gave up 6 bases and J gave up 5 bases, with 22 bases separating them. The length of the CDR3 is 17 residues. CDR3 DNA sequence: TGTGCCAGCAGACCTAGGACCGGGAAGAGGATGACCGGGGAGCTGTTTTTT. Its protein is CASRPRTGKRMTGELFF.

This clone showed up just once. The chain recombines TRBV20-1 with TRBJ1-1, with 7 nucleotides matching TRBD1. Germline V gives CDR1 DFQATT, CDR2 SNEGSKA (reference sequence). The CDR3 sequence is 11 residues long. The CDR3 DNA follows: TGCAGCGGGACAGCAAACACTGAAGCTTTCTTT. Protein product: CSGTANTEAFF.

This chain uses TRBV28 with TRBJ2-7; 7 bases match TRBD1. With V trimmed by 4 bases and J by 5 bases, 5 bases remained unmatched. The CDR3 length is 13 residues. Germline assignment: CDR1 MDHEN and CDR2 SYDVKM. The CDR3 DNA follows: TGTGCCAGCAGTTCCCCCGACAGGGACGAGCAGTACTTC. Protein product: CASSSPDRDEQYF.

The rearrangement uses TRBV29-1 and TRBJ1-1, with D perhaps TRBD1 (5 bases). The ends were cut back, 6 bases at V and 8 bases at J, with 16 bases in the middle. The CDR3 has 12 amino acids. Germline V gene lookup returns CDR1 SQVTM and CDR2 ANQGSEA. Written as DNA, the CDR3 is TGCAGCGTGAACCTAGGGGCAGGGGAAGCTTTCTTT. Protein: CSVNLGAGEAFF.

CDR3 sequence (DNA): TGTGCCAGTAGTATTACCTCCCCGAACAGGGTGTATCACGGGGAGCTGTTTTTT. Its translation is CASSITSPNRVYHGELFF. This chain connects TRBV19 to TRBJ2-2, with a tentative D call TRBD1 (6 bases). The V gene lost 3 bases and the J gene lost 7 bases, with 24 bases spanning the gap. Germline CDR1 LNHDA, CDR2 SQIVND (reference sequence). This CDR3 contains 18 residues.

Comments on this clone: This specimen includes other DNA sequences encoding the same CDR3. V is TRBV10-3 and J is TRBJ1-1, with D possibly matching TRBD1 (5 bases). Germline V gene data show CDR1 as ENHRY and CDR2 as SYGVKD. Trimming pared 0 bases from V and 5 bases from J, leaving 10 bases between. This CDR3 comprises 14 residues. For the CDR3, the DNA is TGTGCCATCAGTGAGTCGGGGGGGGGTACTGAAGCTTTCTTT. This gives the protein CAISESGGGTEAFF.

This clone was found a few times. The chain links TRBV5-1 to TRBJ2-3; D perhaps matches TRBD2 (6 bases). Germline CDR1 SGHRS, CDR2 YFSETQ. The CDR3 extends over 16 amino acids. The V and J ends lost 5 bases and 3 bases respectively, with 19 bases between them. CDR3 DNA sequence: TGCGCCAGCAGACGGGACTTTCAACCTGGGACAGATACGCAGTATTTT. Its translation: CASRRDFQPGTDTQYF.

This chain connects TRBV24-1 to TRBJ1-2, with a tentative D call TRBD1 (5 bases). CDR1 KGHDR and CDR2 SFDVKD come from the germline V gene. The CDR3 has 14 residues. Trimming pared 5 bases from V and 0 bases from J, leaving 9 bases between. The CDR3 sequence is CATSGDSTNYGYTF. CDR3 bases: TGTGCCACCAGTGGAGACAGTACTAACTATGGCTACACCTTC.

The chain recombines TRBV18 with TRBJ1-3; D is perhaps TRBD1 (5 bases). Trimming took 1 base from V and 0 from J, leaving 13 bases between them. Germline CDR1 is KGHSH and CDR2 is LQKENI. The CDR3 covers 17 residues. CDR3 amino acids: CASSPLVTDSSGNTIYF. The CDR3 bases are TGTGCCAGCTCACCACTTGTTACCGACAGCTCTGGAAACACCATATATTTT.

The rearrangement links TRBV2 to TRBJ1-2; D is possibly TRBD1 (6 bases). CDR3 length: 14 residues. The V end lost 5 bases, the J end lost 4 bases, and 14 bases lay between the germline ends. Germline lookup yields CDR1 SNHLY and CDR2 FYNNEI. The CDR3 loop is CASSPSPGVYGYTF. CDR3 nucleotide sequence: TGTGCCAGCAGTCCCTCCCCAGGGGTCTATGGCTACACCTTC. The full variable domain, rest sourced from reference TRBV2 and TRBJ1-2, is EPEVTQTPSHQVTQMGQEVILRCVPISNHLYFYWYRQILGQKVEFLVSFYNNEISEKSEIFDDQFSVERPDGSNFTLKIRSTKLEDSAMYFCASSPSPGVYGYTFGSGTRLTVV.

This clone was seen only once. The chain uses TRBV5-1 and TRBJ1-1; 9 bases are shared with TRBD1. Germline V gene data show CDR1 as SGHRS and CDR2 as YFSETQ. The ends lost 4 bases at V and 3 bases at J; junction bases unmatched: 4. The CDR3 extends over 14 amino acids. The CDR3 bases are TGCGCCAGCAGCCCCCGGACAGGGGACACTGAAGCTTTCTTT. Its translation: CASSPRTGDTEAFF. Full variable domain (remainder filled in from reference TRBV5-1 and TRBJ1-1): KAGVTQTPRYLIKTRGQQVTLSCSPISGHRSVSWYQQTPGQGLQFLFEYFSETQRNKGNFPGRFSGRQFSNSRSEMNVSTLELGDSALYLCASSPRTGDTEAFFGQGTRLTVV.

V is TRBV3-1 (or the pseudogene TRBV3-2) and J is TRBJ2-3, with D perhaps TRBD2 (7 bases). The CDR3 spans 16 residues. V gave up 6 bases and J gave up 2 bases, with 18 bases separating them. CDR1 is LGHDT and CDR2 is YNNKEL in the germline V gene (reference sequence). CDR3 in DNA: TGTGCCAGCAGTCTAGACGGCGGGGGCCTCACAGATACGCAGTATTTT. Translation gives CASSLDGGGLTDTQYF.

This chain joins TRBV7-7 and TRBJ2-1; 8 bases map to TRBD2. There are 16 residues in the CDR3. Germline lookup yields CDR1 SSHAT and CDR2 FNYEAQ (reference sequence). Trimming at V came to 0 bases and at J to 8 bases, leaving 9 bases not matched to a gene. CDR3 sequence (DNA): TGTGCCAGCAGCTTAGCCCCCAGCGGGGGTTGGGATGAGCAGTTCTTC. Its protein is CASSLAPSGGWDEQFF.

The chain joins TRBV7-9 to TRBJ1-2, with unresolved D. Germline CDR1 and CDR2: SEHNR and FQNEAQ (reference sequence). Deletions cut 4 bases from V and 8 bases from J, with 14 bases between. The CDR3 is made up of 13 amino acids. The DNA for the CDR3 is TGTGCCAGCAGCTCCGACCGCACCGGGGGCTACACCTTC. Translation: CASSSDRTGGYTF.

The chain combines TRBV18 with TRBJ1-2; 11 bases map to TRBD1. The CDR3 extends over 14 amino acids. Germline CDR1 reads KGHSH; CDR2 reads LQKENI. Losses at the gene ends were 6 bases for V and 6 bases for J; bases not matched to a gene: 6. CDR3 amino acids: CASSRTGGEDGYTF. The DNA of the CDR3 is TGTGCCAGCTCTCGGACAGGGGGCGAGGATGGCTACACCTTC.

This clone has only a few counts. The rearrangement joins TRBV7-9 to TRBJ2-7; TRBD1 aligns across 7 bases. The CDR3 sequence is 15 residues long. Trimming cost V 7 bases and J 3 bases; bases outside gene matches: 12. Germline V gene data show CDR1 as SEHNR and CDR2 as FQNEAQ (reference sequence). The CDR3 protein is CASTPSGGAIYEQYF. CDR3 DNA sequence: TGTGCCAGCACCCCGTCAGGGGGTGCTATCTACGAGCAGTACTTC.

CDR3 bases: TGTGCCAGCAGTCCAGGACAGGGGGAGAAACTGTTTTTT. Its protein product is CASSPGQGEKLFF. The chain recombines TRBV27 with TRBJ1-4; TRBD1 aligns across 10 bases. Per the germline V gene, CDR1 is MNHEY and CDR2 is SMNVEV (reference sequence). V shed 5 bases and J 11 bases; nucleotides not matched to a gene: 5. The CDR3 extends over 13 amino acids.

The chain is built from TRBV3-1 (or the pseudogene TRBV3-2) and TRBJ2-3; D gene ambiguous. Trimming cost V 3 bases and J 1 base, with 8 bases left between them. Germline CDR1 and CDR2: LGHDT and YNNKEL (reference sequence). This CDR3 region has 14 residues. The CDR3 DNA follows: TGTGCCAGCAGCCAGCGATTTGGCACAGATACGCAGTATTTT. It encodes CASSQRFGTDTQYF.

This chain links TRBV30 with TRBJ1-5; TRBD1 might be the D (6 bases). Germline lookup yields CDR1 GTSNPN and CDR2 SVGIG (reference sequence). The CDR3 extends over 13 amino acids. V was shortened by 8 bases and J by 1 base, with 12 bases between the two germline ends. CDR3 amino acids: CAMGARSNQPQHF. CDR3 nucleotides: TGTGCCATGGGGGCCCGAAGCAATCAGCCCCAGCATTTT. Full variable domain (rest looked up from reference TRBV30 and TRBJ1-5): SQTIHQWPATLVQPVGSPLSLECTVEGTSNPNLYWYRQAAGRGLQLLFYSVGIGQISSEVPQNLSASRPQDRQFILSSKKLLLSDSGFYLCAMGARSNQPQHFGDGTRLSIL.

This clone came up a few times. This chain links TRBV7-2 with TRBJ1-3; no reliable D call. The germline V gene encodes CDR1 SGHTA and CDR2 FQGNSA. Trimming cost V 1 base and J 2 bases, with 6 bases left between them. The CDR3 spans 14 residues. DNA for the CDR3: TGTGCCAGCAGCTTAGACAGTACTGGAAACACCATATATTTT. Its translation is CASSLDSTGNTIYF.

The chain couples TRBV5-1 to TRBJ2-3, with D tentatively TRBD2 (6 bases). The CDR3 has 16 amino acids. V shed 0 bases and J shed 0 bases, with 11 bases lying between them. From germline, CDR1 is SGHRS and CDR2 YFSETQ. CDR3 sequence: CASSLGSGPSTDTQYF. The CDR3 DNA is TGCGCCAGCAGCTTGGGTAGCGGACCTAGCACAGATACGCAGTATTTT.

The rearrangement links TRBV6-5 to TRBJ1-4, with a weak D call TRBD1 (6 bases). V gave up 5 bases and J gave up 7 bases, with 11 bases separating them. Looked up from germline, CDR1 is MNHEY and CDR2 is SVGAGI. This CDR3 contains 13 residues. CDR3: CASSQGLGEKLFF. The CDR3 DNA follows: TGTGCCAGCAGTCAGGGGCTGGGTGAAAAACTGTTTTTT.

This clone was observed a few times. The CDR3 nucleotides read TGTGCCACCAGCAGGGGCCGGGACAGGGGAGATACGCAGTATTTT. It yields the protein CATSRGRDRGDTQYF. This chain connects TRBV15 to TRBJ2-3; 10 bases are shared with TRBD1. The CDR3 spans 15 residues. The germline CDR1 and CDR2 sequences are LNHNV and YYDKDF (reference sequence). Unmatched junction bases numbered 5, after V lost 3 bases and J lost 5 bases.

The chain joins TRBV2 to TRBJ1-4, with D maybe TRBD1 (6 bases). There are 15 residues in the CDR3. V was clipped by 3 bases and J by 7 bases, with 15 bases between them. Germline CDR1 SNHLY, CDR2 FYNNEI. The CDR3 DNA reads TGTGCCAGCAGTGATACGAGGCAGGGGAGTGAAAAACTGTTTTTT. Protein: CASSDTRQGSEKLFF. The entire variable domain, with the rest obtained from reference TRBV2 and TRBJ1-4, is as follows: EPEVTQTPSHQVTQMGQEVILRCVPISNHLYFYWYRQILGQKVEFLVSFYNNEISEKSEIFDDQFSVERPDGSNFTLKIRSTKLEDSAMYFCASSDTRQGSEKLFFGSGTQLSVL.

V usage is TRBV19 and J usage is TRBJ1-2, with D possibly matching TRBD1 (5 bases). From germline, CDR1 is LNHDA and CDR2 SQIVND (reference sequence). The CDR3 loop spans 13 amino acids. Trimming took 10 bases from V and 7 from J, leaving 19 bases between them. CDR3 amino acids: CATQERDSRGYTF. In nucleotides, the CDR3 is TGTGCCACTCAAGAAAGGGACTCCCGTGGCTACACCTTC.

The chain joins TRBV30 to TRBJ2-7; D gene uncertain. V was pared by 2 bases and J by 3 bases, with 8 bases between. The CDR3 spans 12 residues. The germline V gene has CDR1 GTSNPN and CDR2 SVGIG (reference sequence). CDR3 sequence: CAWSYGHYEQYF. CDR3 nucleotides: TGTGCCTGGAGTTACGGTCACTACGAGCAGTACTTC.